The 25 T cell receptor beta chains in this list originate from one sample, sequenced in a study of T cell repertoires in cytomegalovirus infection. TCRdb used MiXCR to reprocess the reads, holding one entry per CDR3 protein. The top ten hold around a quarter of the sample, which has about 160,000 distinct CDR3 sequences, roughly a fifth seen once. No antigen has been assigned to these receptors. The source material was CD8+ T cells from cultured PBMCs, sampled from culture after CMV antigen stimulation. The receptor source for this set is a human donor in good health (CMV status not recorded). Some clones in this sample may be carry-over from other donors' samples.

This clonotype was observed a handful of times. The V and J genes are TRBV6-1 and TRBJ2-7; 8 bases are a match to TRBD1. The trim removed 6 bases at V and 3 bases at J, leaving 7 bases unmatched. Per germline, CDR1 MNHNS and CDR2 SASEGT. The CDR3 extends over 14 amino acids. CDR3: CASREGQAYYEQYF. The DNA of the CDR3 is TGTGCCAGCAGAGAGGGACAGGCATACTACGAGCAGTACTTC.

V is TRBV9 and J is TRBJ2-6; 7 bases are shared with TRBD2. V was clipped by 0 bases and J by 2 bases; unmatched bases: 8. Germline CDR1 is SGDLS and CDR2 is YYNGEE. The CDR3 runs to 18 residues. DNA of the CDR3: TGTGCCAGCAGCGTAGTTGGGGGGGGTGGTCCTGGGGCCAACGTCCTGACTTTC. Translation gives CASSVVGGGGPGANVLTF.

The V and J genes are TRBV7-2 and TRBJ2-7; D perhaps matches TRBD1 (6 bases). The CDR3 runs to 13 residues. In germline, CDR1 is SGHTA, CDR2 FQGNSA. The V end was cut by 1 base, the J end by 3 bases, with 7 bases between. The CDR3 is CASSLDRVYEQYF. DNA of the CDR3: TGTGCCAGCAGCTTAGACAGGGTCTACGAGCAGTACTTC.

The chain combines TRBV12-3 or TRBV12-4 with TRBJ2-3; TRBD1 agrees at 7 bases. This CDR3 has 15 amino acids. The ends lost 4 bases at V and 2 bases at J; junction bases unmatched: 6. The CDR3: CASSSVGQNTDTQYF. In DNA form, the CDR3 reads TGTGCCAGCAGTTCCGTGGGACAGAACACAGATACGCAGTATTTT.

In this sample, this clonotype turned up a few times. V usage is TRBV20-1 and J usage is TRBJ2-3, with D tentatively TRBD2 (5 bases). The CDR3 runs 17 residues. V lost 0 bases and J lost 4, with 20 bases in between. Germline CDR1 DFQATT, CDR2 SNEGSKA (reference sequence). The CDR3 sequence is CSARDLKVLGRADTQYF. CDR3 nucleotides: TGCAGTGCTAGAGATTTGAAGGTACTAGGTCGGGCAGATACGCAGTATTTT.

The chain employs TRBV7-8 and TRBJ1-5; tentatively, D is TRBD1 (5 bases). V gave up 5 bases and J gave up 3 bases, with 14 bases separating them. Germline CDR1 is SGHVS and CDR2 is FQNEAQ. This CDR3 is built from 15 residues. CDR3 nucleotide sequence: TGTGCCAGCAGCCATCGATGGGGGGACAATCAGCCCCAGCATTTT. Amino acids: CASSHRWGDNQPQHF.

This chain joins TRBV7-9 and TRBJ2-7; 11 bases fit TRBD2. The CDR3 is 16 residues long. Germline trimming cut 4 bases from V and 3 bases from J; bases unmatched to any gene: 8. CDR1 is SEHNR, CDR2 FQNEAQ, per germline (reference sequence). The CDR3 region has the DNA TGTGCCAGCAGCTCAGGACTAGCGGGTAAATACTACGAGCAGTACTTC. This translates into CASSSGLAGKYYEQYF.

The sample holds a few counts of this clonotype. The chain is built from TRBV7-2 and TRBJ1-2; D gene unclear. In germline, CDR1 is SGHTA, CDR2 FQGNSA. With 4 bases removed from V and 0 bases from J, the gap between germline ends came to 9 bases. The CDR3 runs 14 residues. The CDR3 reads CASSSAPANYGYTF. The CDR3 nucleotides are TGTGCCAGCAGCTCCGCCCCAGCTAACTATGGCTACACCTTC.

This clonotype came up a few times. This chain connects TRBV6-6 to TRBJ2-3; 9 bases align to TRBD2. This CDR3 spans 18 amino acids. Trimming at V came to 2 bases and at J to 0 bases, leaving 9 bases not matched to a gene. The germline V gene encodes CDR1 MNHNY and CDR2 SVGAGI (reference sequence). CDR3 bases: TGTGCCAGCAGTTACGGGATCGGCAGCGGGGGGAGCACAGATACGCAGTATTTT. This translates into CASSYGIGSGGSTDTQYF.

This clonotype occurred many times. The CDR3 nucleotides are TGTGCCAGCAGCGCCTACAGGGGAGGGTATGGCTACACCTTC. The encoded protein is CASSAYRGGYGYTF. The chain carries TRBV5-5 and TRBJ1-2; the match to TRBD1 covers 7 bases. Trimming removed 4 bases from V and 5 bases from J; junction bases left unmatched: 8. Germline V CDR1 and CDR2: SGHKS, YYEKEE (reference sequence). The CDR3 runs 14 residues.

By proportion, this clonotype is medium-sized. This chain links TRBV6-2 or TRBV6-3 with TRBJ1-5, with no clear D. The V gene lost 2 bases and the J gene lost 5 bases, with 10 bases spanning the gap. This CDR3 spans 14 amino acids. Germline CDR1 MNHEY, CDR2 SVGEGT. The CDR3 DNA is TGTGCCAGCAGTTACGTGTCCTCTCATCAGCCCCAGCATTTT. It is translated as CASSYVSSHQPQHF.

V gene TRBV7-8 combines with J gene TRBJ1-6; D gene uncertain. In germline, CDR1 is SGHVS, CDR2 FQNEAQ. The V and J ends lost 6 bases and 7 bases respectively, with 16 bases between them. This CDR3 contains 15 residues. The CDR3 coding sequence is TGTGCCAGCAGATGGACCGAAATTATCAATTCACCCCTCCACTTT. Its protein product is CASRWTEIINSPLHF.

The DNA for the CDR3 is TGTGCCAGCCGGTCCGGGCGCGATGAGCAGTTCTTC. Protein: CASRSGRDEQFF. V usage is TRBV12-3 or TRBV12-4 and J usage is TRBJ2-1; D is unclear. V lost 8 bases and J 8 bases, leaving 13 bases between the germline ends. The CDR3 is made up of 12 amino acids.

Only a few counts were recorded for this clonotype. The rearrangement links TRBV7-2 to TRBJ1-2; D may be TRBD1 (6 bases). The CDR3 spans 16 residues. Germline CDR1 SGHTA, CDR2 FQGNSA. Trimming stripped 5 bases from V and 6 bases from J, with 22 bases between. The CDR3 region has the DNA TGTGCCAGCAGCCCCAGGGGTAGGGTGGTAGCGGATGGCTACACCTTC. This sequence encodes CASSPRGRVVADGYTF.

This clonotype has a handful of counts. The rearrangement joins TRBV27 to TRBJ2-7; a weak D match, TRBD1 (6 bases). The germline gives CDR1 MNHEY, CDR2 SMNVEV (reference sequence). Trimming left V 5 bases short and J 2 bases short, with 16 bases between. The CDR3 is 15 amino acids. The CDR3 is CASSLQGPPPYEQYF. The CDR3 coding sequence is TGTGCCAGCAGTCTACAGGGCCCGCCCCCCTACGAGCAGTACTTC.

This clonotype was seen a handful of times. V usage is TRBV15 and J usage is TRBJ2-1; D is perhaps TRBD1 or TRBD2 (6 bases each). Germline-derived CDR1 and CDR2 are LNHNV and YYDKDF (reference sequence). This CDR3 contains 16 residues. The V end lost 0 bases, the J end lost 7 bases, and 16 bases lay between the germline ends. CDR3 DNA: TGTGCCACCAGCAGAGATTTCCGGGGGCGTGGTAATGAGCAGTTCTTC. Encoded protein: CATSRDFRGRGNEQFF.

This clonotype was found once. The gene calls are TRBV27 and TRBJ1-1; D uncertain. This CDR3 is built from 14 residues. Trimming left V 3 bases short and J 4 bases short, with 12 bases between. Germline assignment: CDR1 MNHEY and CDR2 SMNVEV (reference sequence). The CDR3 DNA is TGTGCCAGCAGTTTGGACCGCTGGAGCACTGAAGCTTTCTTT. This sequence encodes CASSLDRWSTEAFF.

V and J are TRBV7-2 and TRBJ2-1, with 9 nucleotides matching TRBD2. The CDR3 runs to 16 residues. V trimming: 5 bases; J trimming: 8 bases; junction bases outside the gene matches: 13. Germline CDR1 and CDR2: SGHTA and FQGNSA. Written as DNA, the CDR3 is TGTGCCAGCAGCCCCCGGACTAGCGCAGAAATCCATGAGCAGTTCTTC. Translated, it gives CASSPRTSAEIHEQFF.

This chain joins TRBV12-3 or TRBV12-4 and TRBJ2-5; D is undetermined. Trimming removed 6 bases at V and 5 bases at J, with 13 bases between. CDR3 length equals 13 residues. CDR3 nucleotide sequence: TGTGCCAGCAGACCCGACCTATCCGAGACCCAGTACTTC. It specifies CASRPDLSETQYF.

V is TRBV7-6 and J is TRBJ2-1; possible D gene TRBD1, 5 bases. V lost 0 bases to trimming and J lost 8 bases, with 11 bases between them. The V gene's germline CDR1 is SGHVS and CDR2 FNYEAQ. CDR3 length: 14 residues. The CDR3 region has the DNA TGTGCCAGCAGCTTAGCAGGGGTACGAGATGAGCAGTTCTTC. This codes for CASSLAGVRDEQFF.

The gene calls are TRBV7-2 and TRBJ1-1; weak D call: TRBD1 (6 bases). Germline CDR1 is SGHTA and CDR2 is FQGNSA. Trimming left V 5 bases short and J 0 bases short, with 19 bases between. The CDR3 loop spans 17 amino acids. CDR3 sequence reads: CASSHNRQVSMNTEAFF. The CDR3 DNA reads as TGTGCCAGCAGCCACAACCGACAGGTTTCTATGAACACTGAAGCTTTCTTT.

This clonotype was seen a handful of times. The chain's CDR3 is CASSLDRGKQETQYF. The CDR3, as DNA: TGTGCCAGCAGTCTGGACAGGGGGAAACAAGAGACCCAGTACTTC. This chain connects TRBV28 to TRBJ2-5; TRBD1 matches at 10 bases. Looked up from germline, CDR1 is MDHEN and CDR2 is SYDVKM. The CDR3 sequence is 15 residues long. Unmatched junction bases numbered 5, after V lost 5 bases and J lost 2 bases.

Only a few counts were recorded for this clonotype. The chain couples TRBV20-1 to TRBJ1-1; D may be TRBD1 (5 bases). The CDR3 spans 15 residues. Germline CDR1 reads DFQATT; CDR2 reads SNEGSKA (reference sequence). Trimming took off 4 bases at V and 1 base at J, with 16 bases between the two ends. Here the CDR3 DNA reads TGCAGTGCTAACCCCCCTCACACAGGGAACACTGAAGCTTTCTTT. It translates to CSANPPHTGNTEAFF.

The chain recombines TRBV7-2 with TRBJ2-1; no firm D call. This CDR3 is built from 12 residues. The V gene's germline CDR1 is SGHTA and CDR2 FQGNSA. V was trimmed by 5 bases and J by 9 bases, leaving 11 bases between them. CDR3 loop: CASSLTSVEQFF. The CDR3 nucleotides are TGTGCCAGCAGCCTCACGTCGGTTGAGCAGTTCTTC.

This clonotype came up a few times. The V call is TRBV7-9, the J call TRBJ2-1, with D hard to call. The germline CDR1 and CDR2 sequences are SEHNR and FQNEAQ (reference sequence). Trimming stripped 5 bases from V and 0 bases from J, with 11 bases between. This CDR3 region has 15 residues. CDR3 nucleotide sequence: TGTGCCAGCAGCCCAGAAACGAGCTCCTACAATGAGCAGTTCTTC. It specifies CASSPETSSYNEQFF.